This T cell receptor (beta chain) was recovered during a study of radiotherapy plus CTLA-4 blockade in lung cancer. Study findings and constraints: TCR clones of tumor origin grew in blood after radiotherapy plus ipilimumab.

The data were produced by immunoSEQ multiplex PCR, yet TCRdb's version contains in-frame clones alone and is incomplete. Of 13,000 or so clones in the sample, around 80% were seen once. As to this clone: Its antigen is currently unknown.

Germline V gene data show CDR1 as MNHNY and CDR2 as SVGAGI (reference sequence). The CDR3 runs 13 residues. V was pared by 7 bases and J by 5 bases, with 14 bases between. The sequence was collected from a human donor with non-small cell lung cancer that progressed on radiotherapy plus ipilimumab. The sample was peripheral blood, taken from a patient treated with radiotherapy plus ipilimumab. The genes are TRBV6-6 and TRBJ2-5, with a possible D match to TRBD2 (5 bases). CDR3 loop: CASKGSVWETQYF. The DNA of the CDR3 is TGTGCCAGCAAGGGTAGCGTGTGGGAGACCCAGTACTTC.